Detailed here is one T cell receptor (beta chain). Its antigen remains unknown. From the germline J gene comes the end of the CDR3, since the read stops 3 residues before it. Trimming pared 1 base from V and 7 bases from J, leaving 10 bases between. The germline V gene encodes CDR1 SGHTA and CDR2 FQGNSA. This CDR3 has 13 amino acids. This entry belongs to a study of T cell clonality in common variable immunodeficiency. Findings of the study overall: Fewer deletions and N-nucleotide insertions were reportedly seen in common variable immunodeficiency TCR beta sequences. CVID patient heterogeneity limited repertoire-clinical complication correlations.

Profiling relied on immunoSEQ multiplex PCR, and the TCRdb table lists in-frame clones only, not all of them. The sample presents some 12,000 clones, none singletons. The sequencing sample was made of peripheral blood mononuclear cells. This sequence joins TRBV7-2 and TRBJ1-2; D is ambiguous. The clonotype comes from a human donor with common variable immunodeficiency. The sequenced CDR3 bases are TGTGCCAGCAGCTTAGAAAGACGGGGTGGC. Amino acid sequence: CASSLERRGG. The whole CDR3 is CASSLERRGGYTF. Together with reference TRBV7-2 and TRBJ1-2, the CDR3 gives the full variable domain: GAGVSQSPSNKVTEKGKDVELRCDPISGHTALYWYRQSLGQGLEFLIYFQGNSAPDKSGLPSDRFSAERTGGSVSTLTIQRTQQEDSAVYLCASSLERRGGYTFGSGTRLTVV.